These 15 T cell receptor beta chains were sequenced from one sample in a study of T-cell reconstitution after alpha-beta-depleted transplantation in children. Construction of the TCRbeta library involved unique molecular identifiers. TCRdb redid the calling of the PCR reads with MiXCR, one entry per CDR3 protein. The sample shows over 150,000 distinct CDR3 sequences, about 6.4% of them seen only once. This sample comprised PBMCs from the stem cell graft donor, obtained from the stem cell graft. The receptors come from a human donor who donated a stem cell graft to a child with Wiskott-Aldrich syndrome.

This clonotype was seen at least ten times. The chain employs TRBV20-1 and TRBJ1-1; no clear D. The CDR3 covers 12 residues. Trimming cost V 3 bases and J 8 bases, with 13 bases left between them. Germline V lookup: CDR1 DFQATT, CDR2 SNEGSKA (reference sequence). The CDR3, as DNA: TGCAGTGCTAGTGATAGGGCTAAAGAAGCTTTCTTT. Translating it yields CSASDRAKEAFF.

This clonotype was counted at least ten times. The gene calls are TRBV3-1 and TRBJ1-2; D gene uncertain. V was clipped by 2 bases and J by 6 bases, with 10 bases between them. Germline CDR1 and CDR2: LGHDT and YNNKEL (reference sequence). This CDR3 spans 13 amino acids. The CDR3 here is CASSQRHGDGYTF. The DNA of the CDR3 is TGTGCCAGCAGCCAACGACACGGAGATGGCTACACCTTC.

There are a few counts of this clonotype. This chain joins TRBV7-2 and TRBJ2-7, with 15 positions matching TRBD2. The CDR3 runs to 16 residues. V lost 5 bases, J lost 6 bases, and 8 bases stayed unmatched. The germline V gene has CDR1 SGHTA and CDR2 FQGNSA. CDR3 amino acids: CASSPRTSGGAAEQYF. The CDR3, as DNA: TGTGCCAGCAGCCCTAGGACTAGCGGGGGGGCCGCCGAGCAGTACTTC.

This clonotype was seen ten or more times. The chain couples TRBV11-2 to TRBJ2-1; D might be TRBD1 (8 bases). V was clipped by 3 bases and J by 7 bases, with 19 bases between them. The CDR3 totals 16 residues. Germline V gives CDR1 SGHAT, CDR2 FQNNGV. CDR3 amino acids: CASSLGGTGPRNEQFF. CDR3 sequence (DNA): TGTGCCAGCAGCTTGGGAGGGACAGGACCCCGTAATGAGCAGTTCTTC.

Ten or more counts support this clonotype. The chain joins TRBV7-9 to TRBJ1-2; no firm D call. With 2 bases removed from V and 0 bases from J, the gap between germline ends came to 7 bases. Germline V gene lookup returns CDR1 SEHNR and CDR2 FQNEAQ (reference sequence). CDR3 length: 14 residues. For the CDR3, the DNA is TGTGCCAGCAGCTTACAAGGGACTAACTATGGCTACACCTTC. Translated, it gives CASSLQGTNYGYTF.

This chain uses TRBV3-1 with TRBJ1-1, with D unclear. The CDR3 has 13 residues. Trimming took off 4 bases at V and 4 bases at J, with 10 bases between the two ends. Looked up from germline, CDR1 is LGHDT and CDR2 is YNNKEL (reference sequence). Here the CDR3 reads CASSLGFTTEAFF. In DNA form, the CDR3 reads TGTGCCAGCAGCCTTGGGTTTACCACTGAAGCTTTCTTT.

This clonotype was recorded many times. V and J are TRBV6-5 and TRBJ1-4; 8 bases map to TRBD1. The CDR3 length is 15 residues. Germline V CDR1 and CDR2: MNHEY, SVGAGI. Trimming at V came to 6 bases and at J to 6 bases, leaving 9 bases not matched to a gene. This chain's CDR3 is CASRYTGGEDEKLFF. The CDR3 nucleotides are TGTGCCAGCAGGTACACAGGGGGGGAGGATGAAAAACTGTTTTTT.

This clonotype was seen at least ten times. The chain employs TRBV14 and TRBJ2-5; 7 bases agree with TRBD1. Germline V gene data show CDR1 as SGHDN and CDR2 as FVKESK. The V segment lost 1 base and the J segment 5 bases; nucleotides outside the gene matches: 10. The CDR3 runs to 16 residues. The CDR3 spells CASSQAIQGEAETQYF. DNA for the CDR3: TGTGCCAGCAGCCAAGCGATCCAGGGGGAAGCCGAGACCCAGTACTTC. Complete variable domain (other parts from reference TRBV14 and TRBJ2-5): EAGVTQFPSHSVIEKGQTVTLRCDPISGHDNLYWYRRVMGKEIKFLLHFVKESKQDESGMPNNRFLAERTGGTYSTLKVQPAELEDSGVYFCASSQAIQGEAETQYFGPGTRLLVL.

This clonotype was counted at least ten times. The CDR3 DNA sequence: TGTGCCAGCAGTTACTTGTTCGCGAACACCGGGGAGCTGTTTTTT. It yields the protein CASSYLFANTGELFF. J is TRBJ2-2 and V is TRBV6-5; D not certain. Germline CDR1 reads MNHEY; CDR2 reads SVGAGI. The CDR3 runs 15 residues. Trimming took off 1 base at V and 0 bases at J, with 6 bases between the two ends.

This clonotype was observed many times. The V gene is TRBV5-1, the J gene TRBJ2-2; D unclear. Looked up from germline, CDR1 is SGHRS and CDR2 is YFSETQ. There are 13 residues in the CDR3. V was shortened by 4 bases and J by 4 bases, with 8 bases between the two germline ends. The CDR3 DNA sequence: TGCGCCAGCAGCAGGGAAGTCACCGGGGAGCTGTTTTTT. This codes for CASSREVTGELFF.

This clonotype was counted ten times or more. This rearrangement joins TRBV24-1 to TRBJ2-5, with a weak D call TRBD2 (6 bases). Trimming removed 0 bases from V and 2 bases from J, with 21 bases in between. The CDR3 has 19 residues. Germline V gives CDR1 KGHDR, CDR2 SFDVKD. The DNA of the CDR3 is TGTGCCACCAGTGATTTGCAGTGGAAAGACGATGGGGGGCAAGAGACCCAGTACTTC. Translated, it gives CATSDLQWKDDGGQETQYF.

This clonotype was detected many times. CDR3 protein: CSATSRDMAYNEQFF. The CDR3 DNA reads TGCAGTGCCACGTCCAGGGACATGGCCTACAATGAGCAGTTCTTC. The chain links TRBV20-1 to TRBJ2-1; D perhaps matches TRBD1 (6 bases). V lost 6 bases, J lost 2 bases, and 17 bases lay in between. The CDR3 is 15 residues long. Per germline, CDR1 DFQATT and CDR2 SNEGSKA (reference sequence).

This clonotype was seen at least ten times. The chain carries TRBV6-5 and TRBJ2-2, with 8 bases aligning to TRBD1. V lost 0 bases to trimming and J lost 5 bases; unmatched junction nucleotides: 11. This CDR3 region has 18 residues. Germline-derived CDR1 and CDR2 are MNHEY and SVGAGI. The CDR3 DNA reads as TGTGCCAGCAGTTACTCGCTGCCCGGGACAGGAGGAACCGGGGAGCTGTTTTTT. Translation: CASSYSLPGTGGTGELFF.

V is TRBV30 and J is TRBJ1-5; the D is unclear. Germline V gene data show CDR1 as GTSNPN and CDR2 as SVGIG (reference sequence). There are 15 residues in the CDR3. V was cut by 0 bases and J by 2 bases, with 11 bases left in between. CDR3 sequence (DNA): TGTGCCTGGAGTGTTCGCGGGGTAGGCAATCAGCCCCAGCATTTT. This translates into CAWSVRGVGNQPQHF.

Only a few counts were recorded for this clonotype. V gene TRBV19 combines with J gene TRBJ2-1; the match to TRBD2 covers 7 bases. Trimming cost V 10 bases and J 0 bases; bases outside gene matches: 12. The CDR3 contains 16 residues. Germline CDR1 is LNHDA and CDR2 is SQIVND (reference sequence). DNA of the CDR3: TGTGCCACCAAAACGGGAGGCCGCAGCTCCTACAATGAGCAGTTCTTC. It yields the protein CATKTGGRSSYNEQFF.